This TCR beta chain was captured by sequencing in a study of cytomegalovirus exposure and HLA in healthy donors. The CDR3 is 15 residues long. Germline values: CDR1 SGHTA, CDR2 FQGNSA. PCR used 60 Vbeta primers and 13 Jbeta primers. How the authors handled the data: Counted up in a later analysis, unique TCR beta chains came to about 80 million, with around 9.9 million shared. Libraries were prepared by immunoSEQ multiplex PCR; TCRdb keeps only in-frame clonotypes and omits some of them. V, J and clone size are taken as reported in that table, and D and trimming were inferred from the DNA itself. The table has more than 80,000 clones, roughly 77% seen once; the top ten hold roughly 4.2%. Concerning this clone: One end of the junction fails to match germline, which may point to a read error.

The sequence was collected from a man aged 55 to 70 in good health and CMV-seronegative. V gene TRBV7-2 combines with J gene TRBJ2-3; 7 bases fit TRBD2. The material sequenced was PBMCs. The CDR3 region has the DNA TGTGCCAGCAGCTTAGCCGGGACTACCACAGATGCGCAGTATTTT. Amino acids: CASSLAGTTTDAQYF.